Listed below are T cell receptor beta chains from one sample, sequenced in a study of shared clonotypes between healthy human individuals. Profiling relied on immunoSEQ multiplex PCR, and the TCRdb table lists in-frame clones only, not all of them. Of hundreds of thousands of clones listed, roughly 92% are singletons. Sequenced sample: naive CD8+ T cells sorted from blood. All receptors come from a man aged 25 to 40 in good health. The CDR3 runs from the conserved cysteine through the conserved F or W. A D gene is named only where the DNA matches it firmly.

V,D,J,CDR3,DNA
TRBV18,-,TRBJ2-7,CASSPVDRPFYEQYF,TGTGCCAGCTCACCAGTCGACAGACCATTCTACGAGCAGTACTTC
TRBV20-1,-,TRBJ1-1,CSARDLRWAFF,TGCAGTGCTAGGGACCTAAGATGGGCTTTCTTT
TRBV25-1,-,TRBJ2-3,CASSEFVSSTQYF,TGTGCCAGCAGTGAATTCGTCAGTTCTACGCAGTATTTT
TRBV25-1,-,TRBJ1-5,CASSECGGGNQPQHF,TGTGCCAGCAGTGAATGTGGGGGGGGCAATCAGCCCCAGCATTTT
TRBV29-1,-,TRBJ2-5,CSGRRWETQYF,TGCAGCGGGAGGAGATGGGAGACCCAGTACTTC
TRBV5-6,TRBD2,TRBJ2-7,CASSLVGTSVYEQYF,TGTGCCAGCAGCTTGGTCGGGACTAGCGTCTACGAGCAGTACTTC
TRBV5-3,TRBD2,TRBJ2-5,CARSTRGLAGAQETQYF,TGTGCCAGAAGCACCCGAGGACTAGCGGGCGCCCAAGAGACCCAGTACTTC
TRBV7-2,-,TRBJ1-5,CASSLEGFSNQPQHF,TGTGCCAGCAGCTTAGAAGGATTTAGCAATCAGCCCCAGCATTTT
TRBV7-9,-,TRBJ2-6,CASSSGVSGANVLTF,TGTGCCAGCAGCTCAGGGGTCTCCGGGGCCAACGTCCTGACTTTC
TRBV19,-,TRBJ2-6,CASSPVNSGANVLTF,TGTGCCAGTAGCCCCGTAAACTCTGGGGCCAACGTCCTGACTTTC
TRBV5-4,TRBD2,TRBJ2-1,CASRLAGVGEQFF,TGTGCCAGCAGGCTAGCGGGAGTTGGTGAGCAGTTCTTC